This paragraph covers one T cell receptor (beta chain) sequence. Its antigen is as yet unknown. cDNA came from around 0.54 to 1 ug RNA primed by random hexamers. TCRdb used MiXCR to reprocess the immunoSEQ multiplex PCR reads, holding one entry per CDR3 protein. The data show about 80,000 distinct CDR3 sequences, approximately 95% seen once. This entry belongs to a study of CD8 T cells in Susac syndrome. The CDR3 totals 12 residues. V trimming: 5 bases; J trimming: 3 bases; junction bases outside the gene matches: 1. Germline-derived CDR1 and CDR2 are DFQATT and SNEGSKA (reference sequence). Findings and limits, study-wide: The total CD8+ repertoires yielded 15 to 20 Susac-specific public clones and the CD8+ TEMRA repertoires yielded about five.

This sequence originates from a human donor with Susac syndrome. This rearrangement joins TRBV20-1 to TRBJ1-1; 9 bases match TRBD1. The sample comprised CD8+ T cells from PBMCs. In DNA, the CDR3 is TGCAGTGCTTGGACAGGGGACACTGAAGCTTTCTTT. Translating gives CSAWTGDTEAFF.